This T cell receptor (beta chain) was captured in a study of T cell responses to AZD1222 COVID-19 vaccine (dated by TCRdb to the early 2020s). As for the study more broadly: A total of 233 trial participants underwent TCR sequencing, of whom 200 to 220 received two doses of AZD1222 and roughly 25 received two doses of the MenACWY control vaccine. Enrollment into the trials was organized by age into subgroups of 18-55, 56-69 and 70-plus years, and those subgroups contained roughly 150, 30 and 60 TCR-sequenced participants, respectively. General study outcomes and caveats: The 56-69-year group was small, and its depth increase did not reach significance, likely because of low power. After two AZD1222 doses, both the breadth and the depth of spike-specific TCRs were significantly higher than at day 0 and than in MenACWY recipients. Reportedly, almost half of the unique spike-specific TCRs recognized epitopes lying outside the regions that are mutated in the B.1.351 and B.1.1.7 variants. The vaccine-associated CD4 TCRs covered the entire spike protein, and the dominant responses fell in regions 160-218 and 743-854. Conclusions about previously exposed vaccinees are limited because only 6 or 7 AZD1222 recipients were SARS-CoV-2 seropositive at baseline. Because no day 14 peak-response samples were available, repertoires were characterized only after the peak T cell response. Most participants were white British and females outnumbered males, and the authors suggested that clonal diversity may have been underestimated.

The CDR3 regions of human TCRbeta chains were subjected to immunosequencing. As for the authors' bioinformatics: TCRs in the repertoires were compared against a reference library of SARS-CoV-2-specific TCRs that had been generated with the MIRA antigen-specificity platform. Breadth was defined as the fraction of unique TCRs that were SARS-CoV-2-associated, and depth was defined as the fraction of total T cells that were SARS-CoV-2-associated. Using the MIRA data, each spike-specific TCR was assigned both to the spike region to which the TCR was reactive and to a CD4 or CD8 class. Log10-transformed breadth and depth values were compared by one-way ANOVA with Sidak's multiple comparisons tests. Imported from immuneACCESS, the table was reduced by TCRdb to in-frame sequences with V and J called. These copies leave out some clones; in studies compared against another copy, an unresolved V gene accounts for under half, and the cause of the remainder is not known. V, J and clone size are taken as reported in that table, and D and trimming were inferred from the DNA itself. Present in this sample are about 140,000 clones, around 92% of which were seen just once. The ten largest account for 3% to 4% of the sample.

The sample's time point, from its label and the paper: about 28 days (+/-7) after the second vaccine dose. AZD1222 recipients with second doses at about 4 weeks or about 12 weeks were pooled, because spike-specific TCR depth and breadth did not differ between schedules. Vaccinee samples were obtained from the UK trials COV001 and COV002, which included a single-blind randomized controlled phase 2/3 trial of AZD1222 (ChAdOx1 nCoV-19) in healthy adults. For TCRbeta chain sequencing, PBMC samples were collected from trial participants at day 0 and at day 28 after the second dose. Here V drops 3 bases and J drops 2 bases, and the junction holds 9 bases not matched to any gene. The germline V gene (reference sequence) gives CDR1 as LNHNV and CDR2 as YYDKDF. The CDR3 measures 16 amino acids from cysteine to phenylalanine. The read is trimmed to its CDR3 DNA, 48 bases read in frame from base 1. A word on this clone: It lacks a known antigen. No base quality values were provided; no much bigger clone lies one nucleotide off.

The material was peripheral blood, obtained 28 days after the second AZD1222 dose. The TCR was taken from an adult who received the AZD1222 COVID-19 vaccine. The chain links TRBV15 with TRBJ1-1; TRBD1 lines up with 7 middle nucleotides. The CDR3 reads CATSRDGTASNTEAFF. The sequenced DNA: TGTGCCACCAGCAGGGACGGGACAGCCTCTAACACTGAAGCTTTCTTT.